These 18 T cell receptor beta chains were all obtained from the same sample, sequenced in a study of T cell changes during pregnancy in multiple sclerosis. Produced via immunoSEQ multiplex PCR; TCRdb's table is partial and in-frame only. Among roughly 35,000 clones, around 93% were seen once, and the ten largest hold approximately 0.44%. The source was CD4+ T cells from peripheral blood mononuclear cells, collected in the third trimester of pregnancy. The source is a female donor in good health, enrolled as a control in a pregnancy study.

The chain recombines TRBV5-8 with TRBJ1-4; TRBD1 aligns across 7 bases. The CDR3 length is 14 residues. The V gene's germline CDR1 is SGHTS and CDR2 YDEGEE. Unmatched junction bases numbered 7, after V lost 6 bases and J lost 5 bases. CDR3 nucleotides: TGTGCCAGCATCCCGACAGGGCGGAATGAAAAACTGTTTTTT. It is translated as CASIPTGRNEKLFF.

The rearrangement uses TRBV10-3 and TRBJ2-5; 7 bases are shared with TRBD2. With 4 bases clipped from V and 2 bases from J, the junction kept 16 bases outside the gene matches. The CDR3 runs to 18 residues. Germline CDR1 ENHRY, CDR2 SYGVKD. The CDR3 DNA reads as TGTGCCATCAGTGCAAACGGGGCCGGCGGGGGTGATCAAGAGACCCAGTACTTC. Translating it yields CAISANGAGGGDQETQYF.

The V call is TRBV7-2, the J call TRBJ2-6, with TRBD1 as a possible D gene (6 bases). Germline V CDR1 and CDR2: SGHTA, FQGNSA. Trimming shortened V by 3 bases and J by 1 base, and 10 bases separated the two germline ends. The CDR3 is 16 amino acids. The CDR3: CASSLTGPSGANVLTF. CDR3 in DNA: TGTGCCAGCAGCTTGACAGGCCCTTCTGGGGCCAACGTCCTGACTTTC.

The chain has TRBV20-1 and TRBJ1-2, with a possible D match to TRBD1 (5 bases). The V gene's germline CDR1 is DFQATT and CDR2 SNEGSKA (reference sequence). The CDR3 contains 11 residues. Between the trimmed V and J ends, which lost 3 bases and 7 bases, there was a span of 9 bases. The CDR3: CSASGRGGYTF. The CDR3, as DNA: TGCAGTGCTAGTGGTAGGGGTGGCTACACCTTC.

The chain has TRBV18 and TRBJ2-7; D gene uncertain. The V and J ends lost 3 bases and 4 bases respectively, with 7 bases between them. The CDR3 is 12 residues long. Germline V gives CDR1 KGHSH, CDR2 LQKENI. The CDR3 region is CASSPTQYEQYF. CDR3 in DNA: TGTGCCAGCTCACCCACACAGTACGAGCAGTACTTC.

The rearrangement links TRBV7-9 to TRBJ1-1, with a possible D match to TRBD1 (6 bases). Deletions cut 5 bases from V and 2 bases from J, with 9 bases between. This CDR3 region has 13 residues. The germline CDR1 and CDR2 sequences are SEHNR and FQNEAQ (reference sequence). CDR3 region: CASSQDRNTEAFF. The CDR3 DNA is TGTGCCAGCAGCCAGGACAGAAACACTGAAGCTTTCTTT.

This rearrangement joins TRBV27 to TRBJ2-1, with 9 bases identical to TRBD1. CDR3 length: 15 residues. The ends lost 5 bases at V and 12 bases at J; junction bases unmatched: 14. Germline CDR1 is MNHEY and CDR2 is SMNVEV (reference sequence). CDR3 residues: CASSPPTGGRLLQFF. The CDR3, as DNA: TGTGCCAGCAGTCCCCCGACAGGGGGTCGTCTCCTGCAGTTCTTC.

This chain uses TRBV18 with TRBJ1-4; D call uncertain. CDR1 is KGHSH and CDR2 is LQKENI in the germline V gene. The CDR3 spans 16 residues. Trimming pared 8 bases from V and 0 bases from J, leaving 16 bases between. In DNA, the CDR3 is TGTGCCAGCACAGCCCGCCAGAGTGCAACTAATGAAAAACTGTTTTTT. It translates to CASTARQSATNEKLFF.

The chain is built from TRBV7-2 and TRBJ1-6; D perhaps matches TRBD1 (6 bases). Trimming shortened V by 1 base and J by 5 bases, and 18 bases separated the two germline ends. The germline CDR1 and CDR2 sequences are SGHTA and FQGNSA. This CDR3 region has 18 residues. The CDR3 reads CASSLVSGRGLNNSPLHF. The CDR3 DNA follows: TGTGCCAGCAGCTTAGTGTCCGGCAGGGGCTTGAATAATTCACCCCTCCACTTT.

J is TRBJ1-2 and V is TRBV6-5; a possible D gene is TRBD1 (5 bases). This CDR3 comprises 16 residues. Germline CDR1 MNHEY, CDR2 SVGAGI. V was cut by 2 bases and J by 0 bases, with 13 bases left in between. CDR3 in DNA: TGTGCCAGCAGTTACGGGCTCGAAGGGGCTAACTATGGCTACACCTTC. It translates to CASSYGLEGANYGYTF.

The genes are TRBV27 and TRBJ1-6; TRBD1 agrees at 9 bases. This CDR3 comprises 16 residues. J gave up 7 bases and V 5 bases, and 9 bases lay outside the gene matches. Germline CDR1 MNHEY, CDR2 SMNVEV (reference sequence). The CDR3 region has the DNA TGTGCCAGCAGTGGGTACAGGGGGCTTGTCAATTCACCCCTCCACTTT. Translating it yields CASSGYRGLVNSPLHF.

V usage is TRBV7-2 and J usage is TRBJ2-5; 9 bases match TRBD1. Germline V gives CDR1 SGHTA, CDR2 FQGNSA. The CDR3 totals 18 residues. Unmatched junction bases numbered 17, after V lost 5 bases and J lost 4 bases. CDR3 in amino acids: CASSPSPLGQGLGETQYF. CDR3 DNA sequence: TGTGCCAGCAGCCCGAGCCCCCTCGGACAGGGGCTGGGAGAGACCCAGTACTTC.

The chain joins TRBV18 to TRBJ1-4; TRBD1 might be the D (6 bases). V was cut by 6 bases and J by 4 bases, with 9 bases left in between. CDR1 and CDR2 from the germline V gene are KGHSH and LQKENI. The CDR3 runs to 13 residues. Here the CDR3 DNA reads TGTGCCAGCTCTTTGGACAGTAATGAAAAACTGTTTTTT. Translated: CASSLDSNEKLFF.

The chain is built from TRBV27 and TRBJ1-2, with 7 bases that match TRBD1. The CDR3 spans 14 residues. Germline loops: CDR1 MNHEY, CDR2 SMNVEV (reference sequence). V was clipped by 5 bases and J by 8 bases; unmatched bases: 11. As DNA, the CDR3 is TGTGCCAGCAGTACCCCAAGGGGGCAAGAAGGCTACACCTTC. Protein: CASSTPRGQEGYTF.

The chain is built from TRBV7-9 and TRBJ1-4; D unresolved. The CDR3 consists of 16 residues. Trimming removed 2 bases at V and 8 bases at J, with 18 bases between. The germline V gene encodes CDR1 SEHNR and CDR2 FQNEAQ (reference sequence). The CDR3 loop is CASSLPTRGRSEKLFF. In DNA form, the CDR3 reads TGTGCCAGCAGCTTACCGACGAGAGGGCGTTCGGAAAAACTGTTTTTT.

The genes are TRBV27 and TRBJ2-2; D is ambiguous. The CDR3 spans 13 residues. Germline V CDR1 and CDR2: MNHEY, SMNVEV (reference sequence). V lost 5 bases to trimming and J lost 2 bases, with 6 bases between them. This CDR3 is CASSPLNTGELFF. The CDR3 coding sequence is TGTGCCAGCAGTCCCCTAAACACCGGGGAGCTGTTTTTT.

The rearrangement joins TRBV2 to TRBJ2-5; D is undetermined. Germline lookup yields CDR1 SNHLY and CDR2 FYNNEI. V gave up 2 bases and J gave up 3 bases, with 16 bases separating them. The CDR3 totals 16 residues. The CDR3 region has the DNA TGTGCCAGCAGTGAATACCGGTCAGGAAAAGAAGAGACCCAGTACTTC. Translated, it gives CASSEYRSGKEETQYF.

The rearrangement joins TRBV6-6 to TRBJ1-1; no definite D call. The V gene's germline CDR1 is MNHNY and CDR2 SVGAGI (reference sequence). The CDR3 is 13 residues long. The V and J ends lost 5 bases and 4 bases respectively, with 11 bases between them. The CDR3 spells CASSAYEVTEAFF. The CDR3 DNA reads TGTGCCAGCAGTGCCTACGAAGTCACTGAAGCTTTCTTT.